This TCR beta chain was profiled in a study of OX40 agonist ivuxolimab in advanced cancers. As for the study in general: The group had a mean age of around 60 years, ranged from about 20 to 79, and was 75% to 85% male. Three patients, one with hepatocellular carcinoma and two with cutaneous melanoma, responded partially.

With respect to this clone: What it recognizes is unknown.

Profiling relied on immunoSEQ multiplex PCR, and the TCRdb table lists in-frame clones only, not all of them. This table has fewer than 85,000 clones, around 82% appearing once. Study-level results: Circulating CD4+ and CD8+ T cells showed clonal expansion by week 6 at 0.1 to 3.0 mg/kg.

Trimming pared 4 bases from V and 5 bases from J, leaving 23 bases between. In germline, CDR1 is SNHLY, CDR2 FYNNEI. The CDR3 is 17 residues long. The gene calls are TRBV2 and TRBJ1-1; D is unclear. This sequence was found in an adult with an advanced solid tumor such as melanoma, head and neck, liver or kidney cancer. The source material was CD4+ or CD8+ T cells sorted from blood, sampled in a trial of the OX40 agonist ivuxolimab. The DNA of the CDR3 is TGTGCCAGCAGTGTACGGGGAGGGAGTTTGACTAGAACTGAAGCTTTCTTT. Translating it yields CASSVRGGSLTRTEAFF.